The entry that follows covers one T cell receptor (beta chain) sequence. Only in-frame clones appear in the TCRdb table, and some are missing; sequencing was by immunoSEQ multiplex PCR. The data contain just under 45,000 clones, roughly 96% of them singletons. The sample originates from a study of T cell changes during pregnancy in multiple sclerosis. The sequencing used peripheral blood, collected in the second trimester of pregnancy. The receptor was isolated from a female donor with multiple sclerosis, enrolled in a pregnancy study.

In DNA form, the CDR3 reads TGCAGCGTCCTACAGGGAAACCAAGAGACCCAGTACTTC. The encoded protein is CSVLQGNQETQYF. The chain joins TRBV29-1 to TRBJ2-5; D is perhaps TRBD1 (6 bases). V was cut by 6 bases and J by 0 bases, with 11 bases left in between. In germline, CDR1 is SQVTM, CDR2 ANQGSEA. This CDR3 has 13 residues.